What follows is one T cell receptor beta chain and its context. V was clipped by 4 bases and J by 6 bases; unmatched bases: 4. The germline V gene encodes CDR1 SGHDT and CDR2 YYEEEE. The CDR3 sequence is 14 residues long. This sample stems from a study of control samples from healthy donors and cancer patients. Repertoires were generated with immunoSEQ multiplex PCR, while TCRdb's copy carries only in-frame clones and drops some. The sample lists around 120,000 clones; around 89% were seen once. The clonotype comes from a man aged 40-49 years in good health. Sequencing was performed on blood. The chain is built from TRBV5-6 and TRBJ1-6; 7 bases match TRBD1. In DNA, the CDR3 is TGTGCCAGCAGCAGAGGGACAGCTAATTCACCCCTCCACTTT. Its translation is CASSRGTANSPLHF.